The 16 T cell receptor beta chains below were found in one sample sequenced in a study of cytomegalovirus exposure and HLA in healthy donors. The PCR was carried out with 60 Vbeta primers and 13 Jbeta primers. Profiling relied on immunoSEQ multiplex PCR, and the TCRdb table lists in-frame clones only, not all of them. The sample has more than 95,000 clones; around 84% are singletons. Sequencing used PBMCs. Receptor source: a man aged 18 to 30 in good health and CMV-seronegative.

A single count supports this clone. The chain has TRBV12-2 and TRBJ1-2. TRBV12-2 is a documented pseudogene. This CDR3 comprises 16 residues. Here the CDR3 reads CASRLAKGRRNYGYTF. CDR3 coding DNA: TGTGCAAGTCGCTTAGCGAAGGGGAGGAGGAACTATGGCTACACCTTC.

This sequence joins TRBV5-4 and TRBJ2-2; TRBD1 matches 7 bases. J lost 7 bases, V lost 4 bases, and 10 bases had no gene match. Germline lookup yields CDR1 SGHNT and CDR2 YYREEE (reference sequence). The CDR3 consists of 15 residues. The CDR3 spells CASSRIDRADGELFF. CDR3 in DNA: TGTGCCAGCAGCCGTATAGACAGGGCCGACGGGGAGCTGTTTTTT.

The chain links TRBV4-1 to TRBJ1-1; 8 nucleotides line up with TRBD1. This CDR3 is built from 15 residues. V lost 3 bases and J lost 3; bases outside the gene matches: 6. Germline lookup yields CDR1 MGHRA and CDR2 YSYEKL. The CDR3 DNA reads TGCGCCAGCAGCCACCCCGGACAGGGATACACTGAAGCTTTCTTT. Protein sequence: CASSHPGQGYTEAFF.

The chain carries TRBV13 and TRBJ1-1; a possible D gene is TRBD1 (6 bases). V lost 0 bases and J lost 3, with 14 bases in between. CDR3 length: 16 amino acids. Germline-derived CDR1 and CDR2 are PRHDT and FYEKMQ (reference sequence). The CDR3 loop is CASSLGLWTEHTEAFF. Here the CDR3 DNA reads TGTGCCAGCAGCTTAGGCTTATGGACAGAACACACTGAAGCTTTCTTT.

DNA for the CDR3: TGTGCCAGCACCTTGCGGGGGAACACCGGGGAGCTGTTTTTT. Protein sequence: CASTLRGNTGELFF. The rearrangement links TRBV7-2 to TRBJ2-2; possibly TRBD2 for D (6 bases). Trimming removed 7 bases from V and 1 base from J, with 10 bases in between. Per the germline V gene, CDR1 is SGHTA and CDR2 is FQGNSA. The CDR3 has 14 residues.

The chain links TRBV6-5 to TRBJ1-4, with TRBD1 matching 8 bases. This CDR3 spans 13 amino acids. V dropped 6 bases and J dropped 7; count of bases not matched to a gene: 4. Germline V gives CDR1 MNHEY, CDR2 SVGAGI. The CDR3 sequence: CASSWTGTEKLFF. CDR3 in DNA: TGTGCCAGCAGCTGGACAGGGACTGAAAAACTGTTTTTT.

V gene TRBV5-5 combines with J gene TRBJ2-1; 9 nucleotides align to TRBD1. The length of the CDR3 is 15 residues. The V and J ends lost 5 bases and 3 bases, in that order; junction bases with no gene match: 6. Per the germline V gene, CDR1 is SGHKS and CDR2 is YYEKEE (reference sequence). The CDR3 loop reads CASSRGQGSYNEQFF. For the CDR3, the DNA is TGTGCCAGCAGTAGGGGACAGGGAAGCTACAATGAGCAGTTCTTC.

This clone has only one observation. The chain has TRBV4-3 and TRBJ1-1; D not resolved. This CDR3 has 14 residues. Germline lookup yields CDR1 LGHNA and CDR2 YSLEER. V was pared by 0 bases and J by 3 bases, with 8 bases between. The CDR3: CASSQDPSDTEAFF. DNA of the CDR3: TGCGCCAGCAGCCAAGATCCCTCCGACACTGAAGCTTTCTTT.

The chain's CDR3 is CASSLGAEIGLTQYF. The DNA of the CDR3 is TGTGCCAGCAGCTTGGGGGCAGAGATCGGGTTAACCCAGTACTTC. The chain carries TRBV11-1 and TRBJ2-5; D is perhaps TRBD1 (6 bases). Per germline, CDR1 SGHAT and CDR2 FQDESV (reference sequence). The CDR3 contains 15 residues. The germline V and J ends were trimmed by 3 bases and 8 bases, with 19 bases remaining between them. The full variable domain, its missing parts supplied by reference TRBV11-1 and TRBJ2-5, is EAEVAQSPRYKITEKSQAVAFWCDPISGHATLYWYRQILGQGPELLVQFQDESVVDDSQLPKDRFSAERLKGVDSTLKIQPAELGDSAMYLCASSLGAEIGLTQYFGPGTRLLVL.

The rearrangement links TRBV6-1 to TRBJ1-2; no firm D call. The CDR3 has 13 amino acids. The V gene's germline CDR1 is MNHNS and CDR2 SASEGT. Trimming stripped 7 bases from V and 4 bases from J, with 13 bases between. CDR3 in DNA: TGTGCCAGCATCTATGGGCCTTCCTATGGCTACACCTTC. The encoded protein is CASIYGPSYGYTF.

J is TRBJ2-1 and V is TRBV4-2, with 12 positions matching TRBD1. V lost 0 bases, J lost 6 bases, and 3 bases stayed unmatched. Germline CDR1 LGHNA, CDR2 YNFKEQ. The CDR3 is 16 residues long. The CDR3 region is CASSQEGTGGFNEQFF. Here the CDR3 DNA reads TGTGCCAGCAGCCAAGAAGGGACAGGGGGCTTCAATGAGCAGTTCTTC.

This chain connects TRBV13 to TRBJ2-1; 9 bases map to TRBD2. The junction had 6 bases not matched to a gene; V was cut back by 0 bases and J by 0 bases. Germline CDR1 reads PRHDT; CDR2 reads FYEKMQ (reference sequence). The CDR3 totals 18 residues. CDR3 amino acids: CASSLGGSGGTSYNEQFF. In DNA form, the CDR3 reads TGTGCCAGCAGCTTAGGTGGTAGCGGGGGCACCTCCTACAATGAGCAGTTCTTC.

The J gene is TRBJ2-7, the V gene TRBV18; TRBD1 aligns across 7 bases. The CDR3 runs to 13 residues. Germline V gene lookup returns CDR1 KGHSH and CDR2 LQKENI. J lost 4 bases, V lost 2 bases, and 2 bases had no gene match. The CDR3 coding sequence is TGTGCCAGCTCACCAGACAGGGATTACGAGCAGTACTTC. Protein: CASSPDRDYEQYF.

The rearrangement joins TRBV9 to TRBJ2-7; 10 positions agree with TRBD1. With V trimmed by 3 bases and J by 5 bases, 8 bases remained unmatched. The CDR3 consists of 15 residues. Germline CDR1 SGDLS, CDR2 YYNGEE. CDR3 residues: CASSAFGQGGNEQYF. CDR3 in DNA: TGTGCCAGCAGCGCGTTCGGACAGGGGGGTAACGAGCAGTACTTC.

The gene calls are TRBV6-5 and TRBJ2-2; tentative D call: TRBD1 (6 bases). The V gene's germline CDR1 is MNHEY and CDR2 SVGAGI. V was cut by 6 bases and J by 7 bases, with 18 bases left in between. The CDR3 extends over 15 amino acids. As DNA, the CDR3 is TGTGCCAGCAGCCCGGACAGATGGCAAGTCGGGGAGCTGTTTTTT. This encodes CASSPDRWQVGELFF.

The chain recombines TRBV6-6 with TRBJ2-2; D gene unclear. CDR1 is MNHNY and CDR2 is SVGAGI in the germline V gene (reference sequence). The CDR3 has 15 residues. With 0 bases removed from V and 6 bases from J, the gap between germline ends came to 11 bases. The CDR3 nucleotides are TGTGCCAGCAGTTACTCCCCGGGTGGCCCCGGGGAGCTGTTTTTT. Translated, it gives CASSYSPGGPGELFF.